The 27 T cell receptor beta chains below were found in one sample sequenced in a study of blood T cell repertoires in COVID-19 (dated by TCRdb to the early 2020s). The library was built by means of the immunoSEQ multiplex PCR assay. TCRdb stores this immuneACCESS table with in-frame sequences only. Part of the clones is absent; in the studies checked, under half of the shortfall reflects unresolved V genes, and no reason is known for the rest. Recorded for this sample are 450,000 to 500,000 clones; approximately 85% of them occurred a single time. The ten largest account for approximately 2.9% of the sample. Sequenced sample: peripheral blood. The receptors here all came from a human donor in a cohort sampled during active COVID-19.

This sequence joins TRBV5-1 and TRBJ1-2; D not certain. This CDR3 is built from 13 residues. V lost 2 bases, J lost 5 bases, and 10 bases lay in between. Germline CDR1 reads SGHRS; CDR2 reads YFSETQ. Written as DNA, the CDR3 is TGCGCCAGCAGCTTTACAGAGTTTTATGGCTACACCTTC. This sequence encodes CASSFTEFYGYTF.

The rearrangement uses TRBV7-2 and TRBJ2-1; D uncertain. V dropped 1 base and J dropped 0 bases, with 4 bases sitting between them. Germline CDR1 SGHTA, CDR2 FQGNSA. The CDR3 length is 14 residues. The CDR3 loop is CASSLGSSYNEQFF. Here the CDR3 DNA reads TGTGCCAGCAGCTTAGGTAGCTCCTACAATGAGCAGTTCTTC.

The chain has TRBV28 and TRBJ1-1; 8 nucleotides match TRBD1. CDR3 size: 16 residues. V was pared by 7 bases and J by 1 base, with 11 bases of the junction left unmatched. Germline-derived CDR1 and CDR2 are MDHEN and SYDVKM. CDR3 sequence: CASTILRGTGNTEAFF. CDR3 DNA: TGTGCCAGCACAATTCTCCGGGGGACAGGGAACACTGAAGCTTTCTTT.

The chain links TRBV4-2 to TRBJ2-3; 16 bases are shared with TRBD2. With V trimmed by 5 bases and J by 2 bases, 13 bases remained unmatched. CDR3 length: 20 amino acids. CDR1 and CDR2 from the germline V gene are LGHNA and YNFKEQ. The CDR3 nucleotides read TGTGCCAGCAGCTTCTCTTCCGGGACTAGCGGGAGGGGGTCCACAGATACGCAGTATTTT. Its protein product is CASSFSSGTSGRGSTDTQYF.

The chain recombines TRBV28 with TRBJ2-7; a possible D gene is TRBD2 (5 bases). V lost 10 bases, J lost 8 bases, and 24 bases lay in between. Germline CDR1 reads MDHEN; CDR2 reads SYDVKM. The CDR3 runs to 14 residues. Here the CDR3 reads CATSSGISSVQQYF. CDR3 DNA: TGTGCCACCAGCTCCGGGATCTCGTCTGTTCAGCAGTACTTC.

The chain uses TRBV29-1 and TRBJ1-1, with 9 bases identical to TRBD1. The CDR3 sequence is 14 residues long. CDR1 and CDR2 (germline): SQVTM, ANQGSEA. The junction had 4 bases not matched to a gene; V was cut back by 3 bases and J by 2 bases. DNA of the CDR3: TGCAGCGTTGATCAGGGACAGGGTAACACTGAAGCTTTCTTT. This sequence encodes CSVDQGQGNTEAFF. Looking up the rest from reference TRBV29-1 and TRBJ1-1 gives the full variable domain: SAVISQKPSRDICQRGTSLTIQCQVDSQVTMMFWYRQQPGQSLTLIATANQGSEATYESGFVIDKFPISRPNLTFSTLTVSNMSPEDSSIYLCSVDQGQGNTEAFFGQGTRLTVV.

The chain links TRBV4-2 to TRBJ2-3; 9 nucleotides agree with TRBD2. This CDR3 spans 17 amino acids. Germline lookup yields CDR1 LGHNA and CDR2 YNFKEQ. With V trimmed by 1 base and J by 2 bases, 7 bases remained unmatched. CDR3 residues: CASSQVGGLAYTDTQYF. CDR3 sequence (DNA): TGTGCCAGCAGCCAAGTCGGGGGACTAGCCTACACAGATACGCAGTATTTT.

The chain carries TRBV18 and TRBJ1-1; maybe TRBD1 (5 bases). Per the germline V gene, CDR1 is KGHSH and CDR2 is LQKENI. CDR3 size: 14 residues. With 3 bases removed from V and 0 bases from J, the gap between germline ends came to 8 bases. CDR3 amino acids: CASSPGPMNTEAFF. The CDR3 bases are TGTGCCAGCTCACCGGGGCCAATGAACACTGAAGCTTTCTTT.

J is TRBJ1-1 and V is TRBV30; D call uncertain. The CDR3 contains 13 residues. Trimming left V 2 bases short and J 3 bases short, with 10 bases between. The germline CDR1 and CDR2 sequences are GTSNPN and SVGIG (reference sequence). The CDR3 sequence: CAWSPRGYTEAFF. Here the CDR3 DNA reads TGTGCCTGGAGTCCACGGGGTTACACTGAAGCTTTCTTT.

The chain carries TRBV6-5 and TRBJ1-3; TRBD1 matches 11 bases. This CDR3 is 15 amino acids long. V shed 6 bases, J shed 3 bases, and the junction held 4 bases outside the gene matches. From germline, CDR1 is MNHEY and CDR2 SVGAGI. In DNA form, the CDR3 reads TGTGCCAGCAGCGGACAGGGGGCGTTTGGAAACACCATATATTTT. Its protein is CASSGQGAFGNTIYF.

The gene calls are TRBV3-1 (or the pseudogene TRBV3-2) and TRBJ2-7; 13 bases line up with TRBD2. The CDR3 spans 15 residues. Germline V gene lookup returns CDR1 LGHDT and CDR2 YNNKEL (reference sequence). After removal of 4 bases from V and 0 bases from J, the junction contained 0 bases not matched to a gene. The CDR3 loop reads CASSRTSGSSYEQYF. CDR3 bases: TGTGCCAGCAGCCGGACTAGCGGGAGCTCCTACGAGCAGTACTTC.

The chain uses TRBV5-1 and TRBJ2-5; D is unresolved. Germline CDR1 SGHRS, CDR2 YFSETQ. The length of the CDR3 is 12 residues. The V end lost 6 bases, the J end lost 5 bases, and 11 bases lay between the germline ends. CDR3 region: CASTLDWETQYF. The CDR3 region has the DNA TGCGCCAGCACCTTAGACTGGGAGACCCAGTACTTC.

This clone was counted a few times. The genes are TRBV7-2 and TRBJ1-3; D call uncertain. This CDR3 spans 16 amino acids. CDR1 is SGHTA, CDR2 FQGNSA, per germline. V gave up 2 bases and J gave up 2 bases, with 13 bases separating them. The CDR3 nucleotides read TGTGCCAGCAGCTTAAACCCTAGTCTCCCTGGAAACACCATATATTTT. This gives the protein CASSLNPSLPGNTIYF.

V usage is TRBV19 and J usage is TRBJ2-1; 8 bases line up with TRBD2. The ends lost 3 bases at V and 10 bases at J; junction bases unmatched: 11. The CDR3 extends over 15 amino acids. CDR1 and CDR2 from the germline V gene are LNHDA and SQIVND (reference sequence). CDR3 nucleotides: TGTGCCAGTAGTATTGGGACGGGAGGGCCCCGAGAGCAGTTCTTC. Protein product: CASSIGTGGPREQFF.

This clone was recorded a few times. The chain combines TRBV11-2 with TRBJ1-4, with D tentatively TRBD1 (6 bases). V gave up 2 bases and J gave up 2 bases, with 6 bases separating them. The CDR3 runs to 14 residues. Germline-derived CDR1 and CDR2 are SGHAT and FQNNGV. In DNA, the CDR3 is TGTGCCAGCAGCTTACAGGGGACTAATGAAAAACTGTTTTTT. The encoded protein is CASSLQGTNEKLFF.

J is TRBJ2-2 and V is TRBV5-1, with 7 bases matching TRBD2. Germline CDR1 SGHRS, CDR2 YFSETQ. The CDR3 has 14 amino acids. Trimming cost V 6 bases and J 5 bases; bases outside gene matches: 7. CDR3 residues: CASMLVSGTGELFF. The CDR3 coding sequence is TGCGCCAGCATGCTCGTTAGCGGGACCGGGGAGCTGTTTTTT.

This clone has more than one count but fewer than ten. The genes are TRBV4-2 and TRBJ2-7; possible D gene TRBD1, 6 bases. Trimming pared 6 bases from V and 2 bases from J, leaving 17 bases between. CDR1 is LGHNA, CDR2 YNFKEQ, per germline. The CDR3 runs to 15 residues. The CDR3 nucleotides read TGTGCCAGCAGGTCAAACCCGGGACAACCCTACGAGCAGTACTTC. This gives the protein CASRSNPGQPYEQYF.

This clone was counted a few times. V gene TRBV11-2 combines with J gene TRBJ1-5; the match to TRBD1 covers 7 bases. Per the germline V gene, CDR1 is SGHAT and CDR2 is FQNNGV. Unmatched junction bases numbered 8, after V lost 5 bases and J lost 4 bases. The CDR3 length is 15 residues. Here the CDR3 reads CASSAGWTGNQPQHF. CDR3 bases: TGTGCCAGCAGCGCAGGTTGGACAGGTAATCAGCCCCAGCATTTT.

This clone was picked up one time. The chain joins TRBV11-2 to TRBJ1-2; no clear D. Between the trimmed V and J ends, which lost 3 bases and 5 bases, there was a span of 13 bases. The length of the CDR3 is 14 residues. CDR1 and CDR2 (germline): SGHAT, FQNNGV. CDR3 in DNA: TGTGCCAGCAGCTTCGGTGGGCGCGGGTATGGCTACACCTTC. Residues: CASSFGGRGYGYTF.

In nucleotides, the CDR3 is TGCAGCCCCGGACAGACCTACGAGCAGTACTTC. This sequence encodes CSPGQTYEQYF. The chain links TRBV20-1 to TRBJ2-7; maybe TRBD1 (6 bases). Germline V lookup: CDR1 DFQATT, CDR2 SNEGSKA (reference sequence). The CDR3 extends over 11 amino acids.

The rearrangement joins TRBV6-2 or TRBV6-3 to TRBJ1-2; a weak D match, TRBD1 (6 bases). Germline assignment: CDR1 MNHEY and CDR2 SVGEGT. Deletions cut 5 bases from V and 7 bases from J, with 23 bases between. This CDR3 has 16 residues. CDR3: CASSDGLRRGRIGYTF. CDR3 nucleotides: TGTGCCAGCAGTGACGGCCTCCGGCGGGGGCGGATTGGCTACACCTTC.

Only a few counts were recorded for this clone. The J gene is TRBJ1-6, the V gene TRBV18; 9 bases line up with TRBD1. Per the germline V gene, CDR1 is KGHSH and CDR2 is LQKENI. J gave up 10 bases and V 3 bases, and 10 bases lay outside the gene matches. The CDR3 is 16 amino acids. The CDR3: CASSPRRDREGSPLHF. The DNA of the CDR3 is TGTGCCAGCTCACCCCGCCGGGACAGGGAGGGCTCACCCCTCCACTTT. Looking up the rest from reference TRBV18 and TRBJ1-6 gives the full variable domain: NAGVMQNPRHLVRRRGQEARLRCSPMKGHSHVYWYRQLPEEGLKFMVYLQKENIIDESGMPKERFSAEFPKEGPSILRIQQVVRGDSAAYFCASSPRRDREGSPLHFGNGTRLTVT.

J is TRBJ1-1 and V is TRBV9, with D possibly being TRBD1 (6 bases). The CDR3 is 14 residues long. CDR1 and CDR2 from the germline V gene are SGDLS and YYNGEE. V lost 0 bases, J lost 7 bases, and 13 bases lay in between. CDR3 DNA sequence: TGTGCCAGCAGCGTAGATCAGGGGCGTCTTGAAGCTTTCTTT. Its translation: CASSVDQGRLEAFF.

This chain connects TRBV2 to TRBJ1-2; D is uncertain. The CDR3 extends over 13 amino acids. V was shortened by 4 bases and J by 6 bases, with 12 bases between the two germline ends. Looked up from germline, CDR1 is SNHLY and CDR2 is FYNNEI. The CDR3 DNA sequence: TGTGCCAGCAGTGTAGGAGGGTACGATGGCTACACCTTC. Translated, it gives CASSVGGYDGYTF.

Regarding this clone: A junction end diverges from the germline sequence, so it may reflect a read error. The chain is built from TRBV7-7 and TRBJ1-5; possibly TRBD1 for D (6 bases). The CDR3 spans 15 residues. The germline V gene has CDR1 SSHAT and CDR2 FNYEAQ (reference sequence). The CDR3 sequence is CASSLDTGLGQPQHF. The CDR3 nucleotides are TGTGCTAGCAGCTTAGACACAGGGTTAGGTCAGCCCCAGCATTTT.

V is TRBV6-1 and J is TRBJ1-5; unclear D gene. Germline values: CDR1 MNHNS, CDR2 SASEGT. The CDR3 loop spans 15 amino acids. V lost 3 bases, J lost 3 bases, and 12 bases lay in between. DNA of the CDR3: TGTGCCAGCAGTGACCTCGGTGAGGTCAATCAGCCCCAGCATTTT. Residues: CASSDLGEVNQPQHF.

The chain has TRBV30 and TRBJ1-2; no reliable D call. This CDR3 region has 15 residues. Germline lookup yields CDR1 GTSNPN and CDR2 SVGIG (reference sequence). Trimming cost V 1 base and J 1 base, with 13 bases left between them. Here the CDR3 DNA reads TGTGCCTGGAGTGCGTCAAACCACTATAACTATGGCTACACCTTC. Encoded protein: CAWSASNHYNYGYTF. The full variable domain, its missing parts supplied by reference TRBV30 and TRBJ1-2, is SQTIHQWPATLVQPVGSPLSLECTVEGTSNPNLYWYRQAAGRGLQLLFYSVGIGQISSEVPQNLSASRPQDRQFILSSKKLLLSDSGFYLCAWSASNHYNYGYTFGSGTRLTVV.